The 27 T cell receptor beta chains below were found in one sample sequenced in a study. TCRdb reprocessed the RT-PCR reads with MiXCR, giving one entry per CDR3 protein. The table records hundreds of thousands of distinct CDR3 sequences, approximately 15% of them present only once. The sample was memory CD4+ T cells from blood. The receptor set was obtained from a female donor in good health, serving as a healthy control.

The chain uses TRBV19 and TRBJ1-5; a weak D match, TRBD1 (6 bases). This CDR3 is 13 amino acids long. Germline CDR1 and CDR2: LNHDA and SQIVND (reference sequence). The ends were cut back, 7 bases at V and 8 bases at J, with 15 bases in the middle. CDR3 nucleotides: TGTGCCAGTATGAACAGGGCTATGGAGCCCCAGCATTTT. It codes for CASMNRAMEPQHF.

This clonotype was detected a few times. The chain uses TRBV10-3 and TRBJ2-3; 14 nucleotides align to TRBD2. J lost 6 bases, V lost 5 bases, and 4 bases had no gene match. The germline CDR1 and CDR2 sequences are ENHRY and SYGVKD. This CDR3 has 15 residues. CDR3 region: CAISRLAGGWDTQYF. The CDR3 bases are TGTGCCATCAGTCGACTAGCGGGAGGGTGGGATACGCAGTATTTT.

This rearrangement joins TRBV11-1 to TRBJ1-1, with D hard to call. The CDR3 is 13 amino acids. The V gene's germline CDR1 is SGHAT and CDR2 FQDESV (reference sequence). The V end lost 5 bases, the J end lost 1 base, and 8 bases lay between the germline ends. CDR3 nucleotide sequence: TGTGCCAGCAGCCCCTTCCCGAACACTGAAGCTTTCTTT. Its protein product is CASSPFPNTEAFF.

The chain carries TRBV18 and TRBJ2-7; 12 bases match TRBD1. V lost 6 bases, J lost 6 bases, and 6 bases stayed unmatched. CDR3 length: 14 amino acids. CDR1 and CDR2 from the germline V gene are KGHSH and LQKENI. The CDR3 region has the DNA TGTGCCAGCTCCGACGGGACAGGGGGCGCCGAGCAGTACTTC. Its protein is CASSDGTGGAEQYF.

The chain joins TRBV25-1 to TRBJ1-6; D is unclear. Germline CDR1 reads MGHDK; CDR2 reads SYGVNS. The V and J ends lost 3 bases and 6 bases respectively, with 6 bases between them. The CDR3 loop spans 13 amino acids. The CDR3 loop reads CASSDRSNSPLHF. Here the CDR3 DNA reads TGTGCCAGCAGTGACCGGAGTAATTCACCCCTCCACTTT.

The chain couples TRBV5-4 to TRBJ1-1, with unresolved D. Trimming pared 4 bases from V and 1 base from J, leaving 17 bases between. CDR1 and CDR2 (germline): SGHNT, YYREEE (reference sequence). There are 16 residues in the CDR3. The CDR3 sequence is CASSPGVQVGNTEAFF. In DNA form, the CDR3 reads TGTGCCAGCAGCCCTGGGGTGCAGGTCGGGAACACTGAAGCTTTCTTT. The whole variable domain, remainder taken from reference TRBV5-4 and TRBJ1-1, is ETGVTQSPTHLIKTRGQQVTLRCSSQSGHNTVSWYQQALGQGPQFIFQYYREEENGRGNFPPRFSGLQFPNYSSELNVNALELDDSALYLCASSPGVQVGNTEAFFGQGTRLTVV.

The chain links TRBV12-3 or TRBV12-4 to TRBJ2-7, with 8 bases that match TRBD1. The CDR3 covers 13 residues. V shed 8 bases, J shed 1 base, and the junction held 4 bases outside the gene matches. This chain's CDR3 is CASCYRGSYEQYF. The CDR3 nucleotides are TGTGCCAGCTGCTACAGGGGGTCCTACGAGCAGTACTTC.

This clonotype was seen at least ten times. This chain connects TRBV20-1 to TRBJ1-1; TRBD1 might be the D (5 bases). The V end lost 0 bases, the J end lost 4 bases, and 9 bases lay between the germline ends. CDR3 size: 13 residues. Germline assignment: CDR1 DFQATT and CDR2 SNEGSKA (reference sequence). The DNA of the CDR3 is TGCAGTGCTAGAGACGGGGGGGGCACTGAAGCTTTCTTT. It is translated as CSARDGGGTEAFF.

The CDR3 DNA reads TGTGCCAGCAGCCAATGGGCCCGCCCGCTCGATGGCTACACCTTC. It translates to CASSQWARPLDGYTF. The chain joins TRBV3-1 to TRBJ1-2; D is undetermined. With 2 bases removed from V and 6 bases from J, the gap between germline ends came to 16 bases. The germline gives CDR1 LGHDT, CDR2 YNNKEL (reference sequence). The CDR3 runs to 15 residues.

This clonotype has ten or more counts. The chain combines TRBV5-5 with TRBJ1-5; D remains unclear. V lost 2 bases to trimming and J lost 0 bases, with 9 bases between them. CDR1 and CDR2 (germline): SGHKS, YYEKEE (reference sequence). The CDR3 extends over 15 amino acids. The CDR3 bases are TGTGCCAGCAGCTTCTATCCAGATAGCAATCAGCCCCAGCATTTT. This codes for CASSFYPDSNQPQHF.

This clonotype was seen many times. The rearrangement uses TRBV27 and TRBJ1-6; a weak D match, TRBD1 (5 bases). The germline V gene encodes CDR1 MNHEY and CDR2 SMNVEV (reference sequence). Trimming took 3 bases from V and 8 from J, leaving 11 bases between them. The CDR3 totals 14 residues. DNA for the CDR3: TGTGCCAGCAGTTTCCAGTGGGGGGATTCACCCCTCCACTTT. Amino acids: CASSFQWGDSPLHF.

The genes are TRBV12-3 or TRBV12-4 and TRBJ1-5, with 7 nucleotides matching TRBD1. The V gene end was trimmed by 6 bases and the J gene end by 5 bases; junction bases not matched to a gene: 16. The CDR3 spans 17 residues. CDR3 sequence reads: CASSPFFGRQGDQPQHF. The CDR3 coding sequence is TGTGCCAGCAGCCCTTTTTTTGGTCGCCAGGGGGATCAGCCCCAGCATTTT.

The rearrangement links TRBV28 to TRBJ1-3; 7 bases are a match to TRBD1. With V trimmed by 5 bases and J by 5 bases, 6 bases remained unmatched. CDR3 length: 14 amino acids. Germline V lookup: CDR1 MDHEN, CDR2 SYDVKM. The CDR3: CASSGPGQRNTIYF. CDR3 coding DNA: TGTGCCAGCAGTGGACCGGGACAGCGAAACACCATATATTTT.

This clonotype was picked up a small number of times. The CDR3 coding sequence is TGTGCCAGCAGCGCGAGGACAGGGGGGGTCCTGGATGAGCAGTTCTTC. It yields the protein CASSARTGGVLDEQFF. The rearrangement links TRBV7-2 to TRBJ2-1, with TRBD1 matching 10 bases. J gave up 8 bases and V 5 bases, and 12 bases lay outside the gene matches. This CDR3 is 16 amino acids long. Per the germline V gene, CDR1 is SGHTA and CDR2 is FQGNSA.

A few counts support this clonotype. This sequence joins TRBV20-1 and TRBJ2-7; a possible D gene is TRBD2 (5 bases). CDR3 length: 15 amino acids. The germline gives CDR1 DFQATT, CDR2 SNEGSKA (reference sequence). V dropped 0 bases and J dropped 1 base, with 13 bases sitting between them. The CDR3 region is CSARDPQRTSYEQYF. The CDR3 coding sequence is TGCAGTGCTAGAGATCCCCAGCGGACGTCCTACGAGCAGTACTTC.

CDR3 in DNA: TGCGCCAGCAGTCAGGGGATGAGGGAGACCCAGTACTTC. It codes for CASSQGMRETQYF. The gene calls are TRBV5-1 and TRBJ2-5; D is possibly TRBD1 (6 bases). Trimming removed 5 bases at V and 5 bases at J, with 13 bases between. The CDR3 sequence is 13 residues long. CDR1 is SGHRS, CDR2 YFSETQ, per germline.

This clonotype was seen many times. The J gene is TRBJ1-6, the V gene TRBV12-3 or TRBV12-4; possible D gene TRBD1, 5 bases. The V end was cut by 5 bases, the J end by 10 bases, with 12 bases between. The CDR3 sequence is 13 residues long. The CDR3 loop is CASSPGGGSPLHF. The CDR3 region has the DNA TGTGCCAGCAGTCCCGGGGGTGGGTCACCCCTCCACTTT.

V usage is TRBV9 and J usage is TRBJ1-5; maybe TRBD1 (6 bases). The length of the CDR3 is 16 residues. The V end was cut by 0 bases, the J end by 3 bases, with 13 bases between. Germline CDR1 SGDLS, CDR2 YYNGEE. In DNA form, the CDR3 reads TGTGCCAGCAGCGTAGGAGGGGGAGGGGTCAATCAGCCCCAGCATTTT. Translated, it gives CASSVGGGGVNQPQHF.

This clonotype was picked up a small number of times. This chain uses TRBV5-1 with TRBJ2-6; TRBD2 aligns across 8 bases. This CDR3 is 16 amino acids long. V dropped 5 bases and J dropped 2; count of bases not matched to a gene: 6. The germline V gene encodes CDR1 SGHRS and CDR2 YFSETQ. CDR3 coding DNA: TGCGCCAGCAGACCCGGGGGGGCTGCTGGGGCCAACGTCCTGACTTTC. Residues: CASRPGGAAGANVLTF.

J is TRBJ2-7 and V is TRBV4-2; possibly TRBD2 for D (5 bases). This CDR3 spans 14 amino acids. Germline V gene sequence: CDR1 LGHNA, CDR2 YNFKEQ. Between the trimmed V and J ends, which lost 1 base and 7 bases, there was a span of 14 bases. CDR3 region: CASSQVVTTGEQYF. CDR3 in DNA: TGTGCCAGCAGCCAAGTAGTTACTACGGGGGAGCAGTACTTC.

This clonotype has a handful of counts. The rearrangement joins TRBV7-6 to TRBJ2-5; TRBD2 agrees at 11 bases. The V and J ends lost 5 bases and 3 bases, in that order; junction bases with no gene match: 5. This CDR3 is 15 amino acids long. Germline values: CDR1 SGHVS, CDR2 FNYEAQ. The CDR3 is CASSPGLAVKETQYF. CDR3 nucleotides: TGTGCCAGCAGCCCGGGACTAGCGGTCAAAGAGACCCAGTACTTC.

This clonotype was picked up a small number of times. The chain uses TRBV6-1 and TRBJ1-2; D is ambiguous. This CDR3 spans 13 amino acids. CDR1 and CDR2 from the germline V gene are MNHNS and SASEGT. V was shortened by 6 bases and J by 7 bases, with 15 bases between the two germline ends. CDR3: CASRVVLGGGYTF. CDR3 in DNA: TGTGCCAGCAGAGTCGTCCTGGGTGGTGGCTACACCTTC.

This clonotype was seen more than once but under ten times. CDR3 protein: CATSRITQGLRTDTQYF. The CDR3 DNA is TGTGCCACCAGCAGAATAACTCAGGGACTTCGCACAGATACGCAGTATTTT. The rearrangement links TRBV15 to TRBJ2-3; possible D gene TRBD2, 6 bases. The CDR3 loop spans 17 amino acids. Trimming pared 2 bases from V and 1 base from J, leaving 16 bases between. Germline V CDR1 and CDR2: LNHNV, YYDKDF (reference sequence).

The CDR3, as DNA: TGCGCCAGCAGCGTCATGGGCTACGAGCAGTACTTC. This codes for CASSVMGYEQYF. The gene calls are TRBV5-1 and TRBJ2-7; D remains ambiguous. Deletions cut 4 bases from V and 3 bases from J, with 8 bases between. The CDR3 is made up of 12 amino acids. Germline V gene data show CDR1 as SGHRS and CDR2 as YFSETQ. Variable domain in full (rest from reference TRBV5-1 and TRBJ2-7): KAGVTQTPRYLIKTRGQQVTLSCSPISGHRSVSWYQQTPGQGLQFLFEYFSETQRNKGNFPGRFSGRQFSNSRSEMNVSTLELGDSALYLCASSVMGYEQYFGPGTRLTVT.

To note about this clonotype: The junction does not match germline at one end; this may be a read error. The chain links TRBV7-2 to TRBJ2-3; D is possibly TRBD2 (6 bases). Per the germline V gene, CDR1 is SGHTA and CDR2 is FQGNSA. The CDR3 totals 12 residues. The CDR3 DNA follows: TGTGCCAGCAGATTAGCGGTAGATACGCAGTATTTT. Protein: CASRLAVDTQYF.

This sequence joins TRBV2 and TRBJ2-1, with TRBD2 matching over 8 bases. Germline CDR1 SNHLY, CDR2 FYNNEI. The CDR3 has 15 residues. The J segment lost 3 bases and the V segment lost 7 bases, leaving 8 bases of the junction unmatched. The CDR3 DNA is TGTGCCAGCACCCGGGTCAGCGGGGGCTACAATGAGCAGTTCTTC. It codes for CASTRVSGGYNEQFF.

This clonotype was detected many times. The chain uses TRBV28 and TRBJ1-1; D is perhaps TRBD1 (5 bases). CDR3 size: 16 residues. Trimming left V 3 bases short and J 5 bases short, with 19 bases between. From germline, CDR1 is MDHEN and CDR2 SYDVKM. CDR3 bases: TGTGCCAGCAGTTTTGTGTTCCGGGAGGGGTGGACTGAAGCTTTCTTT. Translation: CASSFVFREGWTEAFF.